This T cell receptor beta chain was retrieved from a study of early T cells in non-severe SARS-CoV-2 infection. TCRdb fed the 5' RACE reads into MiXCR, producing one record per CDR3 protein. The sample contains approximately 27,000 distinct CDR3 sequences, about 5% of which appear only once. The V gene lost 7 bases and the J gene lost 0 bases, with 7 bases spanning the gap. The CDR3 consists of 14 residues. Germline V gene lookup returns CDR1 SGHNT and CDR2 YENEEA. This clonotype appeared many times. The chain employs TRBV11-3 and TRBJ1-6; no clear D. The sequence came from an adult who was a healthcare worker with PCR-confirmed SARS-CoV-2 infection or an uninfected control (not recorded which). Specimen: whole blood. The CDR3 DNA reads TGTGCCAGCATCCAATTCTCCTATAATTCACCCCTCCACTTT. Its translation: CASIQFSYNSPLHF.